This T cell receptor beta chain was sequenced in a study of CD8 T cells in ankylosing spondylitis. Germline V lookup: CDR1 SGHVS, CDR2 FQNEAQ. This CDR3 has 18 amino acids. About this clonotype itself: One junction end does not reproduce the germline sequence, and a read error may be involved.

TCRdb re-analysed the 5' RACE reads in MiXCR, keeping a single row per CDR3 protein. The repertoire holds 350,000 or so distinct CDR3 sequences, with under 14% as singletons. The chain recombines TRBV7-8 with TRBJ2-6; 7 bases are shared with TRBD1. What was sequenced was blood, either unsorted or a sorted T cell fraction (not recorded which). The source of this sequence is a female donor with ankylosing spondylitis or in good health (not recorded which). In DNA form, the CDR3 reads TGTGCCAGCATCGATAAAGACAGGGAGAGCTCTGGGGCCGACGTCCTGACTTTC. This translates into CASIDKDRESSGADVLTF.